This T cell receptor (beta chain) stems from a study of tissue T cells after allogeneic stem cell transplantation. Profiled with immunoSEQ multiplex PCR; TCRdb holds only in-frame clones, not every one. The sample shows around 6,800 clones, around 50% of them seen only once. The table lists this clone with a few counts. The antigen is unknown. Genes here carry mouse names. The read is 1 residue too short to cover the CDR3 end, so that end is filled in from the germline J gene. Germline V CDR1 and CDR2: KGHPV, FQNQEV (reference sequence). Germline trimming cut 0 bases from V and 3 bases from J; bases unmatched to any gene: 1. The CDR3 sequence is 15 residues long. Study-level points and caveats: TCR repertoires tracked anatomic similarity, regardless of disease or transplant status. Only a limited share of tissue TCRs appeared in blood or spleen. Motif-based clustering found tissue-specific repertoire signatures shared across patients, though few clones were shared.

Documented time point: mouse harvest day 7 after allogeneic transplant. The graft held 10^6 splenic CD5+ T cells and 10^7 T-cell-depleted bone marrow cells. Mice had MHC-mismatched B6 into BALB/c GVHD, sampled day 7 or 14. The TCR comes from a female BALB/c mouse given C57BL/6 T cells with graft-versus-host disease after an allogeneic hematopoietic cell transplant. Sequencing used lymph node tissue. The chain employs TRBV26 and TRBJ1-4, with TRBD1 matching 7 bases. The part of the CDR3 DNA that was read is TGTGCCAGCAGTCTGTCGACAGGGACCAACGAAAGATTATTT. This sequence encodes CASSLSTGTNERLF. From start to end, the CDR3 is CASSLSTGTNERLFF.